This T cell receptor beta chain appears in the sequencing data of a study of T cell responses to AZD1222 COVID-19 vaccine. Study conclusions and caveats: Most donors were white British and more were female, and clonal diversity was possibly underestimated. Spike-specific TCR breadth and depth both grew after two AZD1222 doses. Mapped onto spike, vaccine-associated CD4 TCRs spanned it and were dominant at 160-218 and 743-854. There were repertoire samples only from the period after the peak T cell response.

Assay: immunoSEQ multiplex PCR; the TCRdb copy retains only in-frame clones and omits some. Among about 72,000 clones listed, about nine tenths were seen once. This clone appeared once. Its antigen is still unknown. CDR3 size: 12 residues. Germline lookup yields CDR1 GTSNPN and CDR2 SVGIG (reference sequence). Deletions cut 8 bases from V and 9 bases from J, with 14 bases between. This chain joins TRBV30 and TRBJ1-6; perhaps TRBD1 as D (5 bases). The TCR originated in an adult in good health. The sequencing here drew on peripheral blood, taken on day 0 of AZD1222 vaccination. The CDR3 DNA follows: TGTGCCCGGGACGGCCGGGGTTCACCCCTCCACTTT. It encodes CARDGRGSPLHF.